This T cell receptor (beta chain) is from a study of shared clonotypes between healthy human individuals. Produced via immunoSEQ multiplex PCR; TCRdb's table is partial and in-frame only. This sample has more than 550,000 clones, with less than 95% found just once. The V segment lost 2 bases and the J segment 4 bases; nucleotides outside the gene matches: 6. This CDR3 region has 15 residues. Germline CDR1 and CDR2: MDHEN and SYDVKM. CD45RO+ cells were combined with CCR7-negative CD45RA+ TemRA cells to form CD8 memory. The sequenced sample consisted of memory CD8+ T cells from PBMCs. Subset of the sample: CD45RO+ cells pooled with CCR7-negative TemRA cells. The TCR was taken from a man younger than 30 in good health. Some clones in this sample may be carry-over from other donors' samples. The rearrangement uses TRBV28 and TRBJ1-1; 8 bases are a match to TRBD1. The CDR3 DNA is TGTGCCAGCAGTTTAAGGCAGGGGGCTATCACTGAAGCTTTCTTT. Its translation is CASSLRQGAITEAFF.